The 23 T cell receptor beta chains listed next were all sequenced from one sample in a study of tissue T cells after allogeneic stem cell transplantation. Assay: immunoSEQ multiplex PCR; the TCRdb copy retains only in-frame clones and omits some. The data contain 40,000 to 60,000 clones, roughly 75% of them singletons. The sequenced sample consisted of sorted cells pooled from one or two spleens. These receptors all come from a pool of C57BL/6 mice in good health.

This clone turned up a few times. The listed genes are named as in mouse. The part of the CDR3 DNA that was read is TGTGCCAGCTCTCCCGGGACAGGGGCACAGTAC. This gives the protein CASSPGTGAQY. From start to end, the CDR3 is CASSPGTGAQYF. V usage is TRBV12-1 and J usage is TRBJ2-7; 10 nucleotides match TRBD1. Coverage ceases 1 residue before the CDR3 finishes, and the germline J gene fills in the end. The CDR3 covers 12 residues. After removal of 2 bases from V and 9 bases from J, the junction contained 3 bases not matched to a gene. Germline V gene lookup returns CDR1 SGHSN and CDR2 HYEKVE.

On this clone itself: Gene names refer to mouse genes. Coverage ceases 1 residue before the CDR3 finishes, and the germline J gene fills in the end. The rearrangement joins TRBV13-3 to TRBJ2-2, with D perhaps TRBD1 (5 bases). The V end lost 0 bases, the J end lost 0 bases, and 6 bases lay between the germline ends. This CDR3 is 15 amino acids long. Germline CDR1 is NNHDY and CDR2 is SYVADS. The CDR3 loop is CASSDAGTNTGQLYF. The sequenced part of the CDR3 DNA is TGTGCCAGCAGTGATGCAGGGACAAACACCGGGCAGCTCTAC.

Notes on this clone: The gene names here belong to mouse. The CDR3 is cut off 1 residue early in the read; its end comes from the germline J gene. The chain carries TRBV21 and TRBJ2-3; D not certain. TRBV21 is an open reading frame whose function is uncertain. The length of the CDR3 is 14 residues. Trimming removed 4 bases from V and 0 bases from J, with 8 bases in between. The CDR3 sequence is CASSLTTSAETLYF. The part of the CDR3 DNA that was read is TGTGCTAGCAGTCTCACAACTAGTGCAGAAACGCTGTAT.

Comments on this clone: Gene names denote mouse genes. The CDR3 extends 1 residue past the end of the read, so its final part is completed from the germline J gene. The chain has TRBV5 and TRBJ2-5; TRBD2 matches at 8 bases. The CDR3 is made up of 14 amino acids. V shed 0 bases and J 8 bases; nucleotides not matched to a gene: 4. CDR1 is LGHNA and CDR2 is YNLKQL in the germline V gene (reference sequence). The CDR3 protein is CASSQDWGEGTQYF. The covered CDR3 bases are TGTGCCAGCAGCCAAGACTGGGGGGAGGGCACCCAGTAC.

Points on this clone: The genes and germline here are from mouse. The read is 1 residue too short to cover the CDR3 end, so that end is filled in from the germline J gene. This rearrangement joins TRBV13-3 to TRBJ2-1; 7 bases map to TRBD1. V gave up 4 bases and J gave up 5 bases; unmatched junction bases: 3. From germline, CDR1 is NNHDY and CDR2 SYVADS. This CDR3 contains 13 residues. Partial CDR3 DNA: TGTGCCAGCAGTCCCGACAGGGATGCTGAGCAGTTC. It translates to CASSPDRDAEQF. The entire CDR3 is CASSPDRDAEQFF.

As regards this clone: Each gene name is a mouse one. The read gets to within 1 residue of the CDR3 end, and the germline J gene fills in the rest. The chain employs TRBV12-1 and TRBJ2-4; a possible D gene is TRBD1 (5 bases). Trimming left V 2 bases short and J 0 bases short, with 8 bases between. In germline, CDR1 is SGHSN, CDR2 HYEKVE. This CDR3 region has 14 residues. The sequenced part of the CDR3 DNA is TGTGCCAGCTCTCGACAGTCTAGTCAAAACACCTTGTAC. This gives the protein CASSRQSSQNTLY. The full CDR3 reads CASSRQSSQNTLYF.

Remarks on this clone: The germline gene is not matched at one end of the junction; a read error may be the cause. Gene names denote mouse genes. The read finishes 1 residue shy of the CDR3 end, and the germline J gene is used to complete it. The chain links TRBV13-2 to TRBJ2-7; 9 bases map to TRBD1. In germline, CDR1 is NNHNN, CDR2 SYGAGS (reference sequence). CDR3 length: 14 residues. The chain's CDR3 is CASSEEGQGYEQYF. The part of the CDR3 DNA that was read is TGTGCCAGCAGTGAAGAGGGACAGGGATATGAACAGTAC.

In this sample, this clone turned up once. Genes and germline are mouse. The sequenced fragment ends 1 residue before the CDR3 boundary, so the rest is inferred from the germline J gene. The rearrangement links TRBV13-2 to TRBJ1-3; no firm D call. In germline, CDR1 is NNHNN, CDR2 SYGAGS (reference sequence). V lost 2 bases and J 0 bases, leaving 3 bases between the germline ends. This CDR3 comprises 13 residues. CDR3 protein: CASGEYSGNTLYF. The part of the CDR3 DNA that was read is TGTGCCAGCGGTGAATATTCTGGAAATACGCTCTAT.

Details on this clone: Each gene name is a mouse one. Coverage ceases 1 residue before the CDR3 finishes, and the germline J gene fills in the end. The rearrangement joins TRBV13-2 to TRBJ2-4; 9 nucleotides line up with TRBD2. The V and J ends lost 0 bases and 0 bases, in that order; junction bases with no gene match: 2. Germline CDR1 NNHNN, CDR2 SYGAGS (reference sequence). This CDR3 is 16 amino acids long. The CDR3 spells CASGDVWGGSQNTLYF. CDR3 bases read: TGTGCCAGCGGTGATGTCTGGGGGGGTAGTCAAAACACCTTGTAC.

For this clone: Each gene name is a mouse one. The sequence runs out 1 residue before the end of the CDR3; the remainder is reconstructed from the germline J gene. The genes are TRBV12-2 and TRBJ2-7; 9 nucleotides line up with TRBD2. CDR3 length equals 15 residues. CDR1 is SGHLS and CDR2 is HYDKME in the germline V gene. V dropped 4 bases and J dropped 0; count of bases not matched to a gene: 6. CDR3: CASSPLGGPSYEQYF. CDR3 DNA (partial): TGTGCCAGCTCCCCACTGGGGGGCCCCTCCTATGAACAGTAC.

Comment on this clone: Any gene name here is a mouse gene name. The observed sequence ends 1 residue before the CDR3 terminus, with the missing tail filled in from the germline J gene. The chain couples TRBV20 to TRBJ2-3, with D possibly being TRBD2 (5 bases). The CDR3 has 13 amino acids. Deletions cut 3 bases from V and 0 bases from J, with 7 bases between. Germline V gene lookup returns CDR1 GFQATS and CDR2 STVNSAI. The sequenced part of the CDR3 DNA is TGTGGTGCTAGTGGGGTTAGTGCAGAAACGCTGTAT. This translates into CGASGVSAETLY. In full, the CDR3 is CGASGVSAETLYF. The variable domain in full, with the rest retrieved from reference TRBV20 and TRBJ2-3, is GALVYQYPRRTICKSGTSMRMECQAVGFQATSVAWYRQSPQKTFELIALSTVNSAIKYEQNFTQEKFPISHPNLSFSSMTVLNAYLEDRGLYLCGASGVSAETLYFGSGTRLTVL.

Notes on this clone: Gene names and germline match the mouse. The sequenced part of the CDR3 DNA is TGTGCCAGCAGCTCCCACTGGGGGTATGAACAGTAC. Its protein is CASSSHWGYEQY. The full CDR3 sequence reads CASSSHWGYEQYF. This rearrangement joins TRBV5 to TRBJ2-7, with 8 bases that match TRBD2. The read falls 1 residue short of the CDR3 end, and the missing part is taken from the germline J gene. V was clipped by 5 bases and J by 4 bases; unmatched bases: 4. CDR1 and CDR2 from the germline V gene are LGHNA and YNLKQL (reference sequence). CDR3 length: 13 amino acids.

In the case of this clone: Gene names are the mouse ones. The sequenced fragment ends 1 residue before the CDR3 boundary, so the rest is inferred from the germline J gene. This sequence joins TRBV13-1 and TRBJ1-4, with TRBD1 matching over 7 bases. CDR3 size: 14 residues. V was clipped by 5 bases and J by 1 base; unmatched bases: 2. Germline lookup yields CDR1 NSHNY and CDR2 SYGAGN. CDR3 in amino acids: CASSRDSSNERLFF. Incomplete CDR3 DNA: TGTGCCAGCAGCCGGGACAGTTCCAACGAAAGATTATTT.

This clone turned up a few times. Gene names follow the mouse nomenclature. The CDR3 end lies 1 residue beyond the end of the read and is filled in from the germline J gene. This chain joins TRBV2 and TRBJ2-7, with 7 bases lining up with TRBD2. In germline, CDR1 is LGHNA, CDR2 YSYQKL. CDR3 length: 14 residues. V was clipped by 0 bases and J by 5 bases; unmatched bases: 4. The covered CDR3 bases are TGTGCCAGCAGCCAAGAAAACTGGGGAGATGAACAGTAC. This sequence encodes CASSQENWGDEQY. Given in full, the CDR3 is CASSQENWGDEQYF.

A remark on this clone: The gene symbols are mouse symbols. The read is 1 residue too short to cover the CDR3 end, so that end is filled in from the germline J gene. The V and J genes are TRBV12-1 and TRBJ2-3; D could derive from TRBD1 or TRBD2 (5 bases each). CDR3 length: 15 residues. From germline, CDR1 is SGHSN and CDR2 HYEKVE. V was trimmed by 2 bases and J by 2 bases, leaving 13 bases between them. The CDR3 spells CASSHPGRNAETLYF. The covered CDR3 bases are TGTGCCAGCTCTCACCCGGGACGGAATGCAGAAACGCTGTAT.

Notes on this clone: The gene symbols are mouse symbols. The read finishes 1 residue shy of the CDR3 end, and the germline J gene is used to complete it. The chain carries TRBV16 and TRBJ2-2, with 7 bases identical to TRBD1. V shed 1 base and J 4 bases; nucleotides not matched to a gene: 3. The CDR3 covers 15 residues. From germline, CDR1 is SGHSA and CDR2 FRNQAP. CDR3 bases read: TGTGCAAGCAGCTTAGGACAGGGAGGCACCGGGCAGCTCTAC. Protein product: CASSLGQGGTGQLY. The whole CDR3 protein is CASSLGQGGTGQLYF.

Notes on this clone: Germline and genes: mouse. The CDR3 end is not reached by the read, which stops 1 residue before it; the germline J gene fills it in. This sequence joins TRBV29 and TRBJ1-4; D possibly corresponds to TRBD1 (6 bases). The CDR3 length is 14 residues. Between the trimmed V and J ends, which lost 2 bases and 4 bases, there was a span of 8 bases. CDR1 is MSHET, CDR2 SYDVDS, per germline. The CDR3 bases that were read are TGTGCTAGCAGTTTAGGGGGCGGCAACGAAAGATTATTT. Translation gives CASSLGGGNERLF. The full CDR3 protein reads CASSLGGGNERLFF.

Of note for this clone: These gene names are mouse names. The read gets to within 1 residue of the CDR3 end, and the germline J gene fills in the rest. V usage is TRBV16 and J usage is TRBJ2-2; D could derive from TRBD1 or TRBD2 (6 bases each). The V gene lost 3 bases and the J gene lost 4 bases, with 9 bases spanning the gap. This CDR3 contains 14 residues. Germline V lookup: CDR1 SGHSA, CDR2 FRNQAP. CDR3 sequence: CASSFGGVTGQLYF. The covered CDR3 bases are TGTGCAAGCAGCTTTGGGGGCGTCACCGGGCAGCTCTAC.

On this clone: Each gene name is a mouse one. Read data end 1 residue before the CDR3 end; the end is taken from the germline J gene. The V gene is TRBV13-1, the J gene TRBJ2-1; 7 bases are shared with TRBD1. The CDR3 is 14 residues long. The J segment lost 3 bases and the V segment lost 3 bases, leaving 3 bases of the junction unmatched. Germline V gives CDR1 NSHNY, CDR2 SYGAGN. CDR3 DNA (partial): TGTGCCAGCAGTGGTCGACAGGGCTATGCTGAGCAGTTC. Translating gives CASSGRQGYAEQF. The full CDR3 sequence reads CASSGRQGYAEQFF.

On this clone: Germline and genes here are mouse. From the germline J gene comes the end of the CDR3, since the read stops 1 residue before it. The rearrangement links TRBV16 to TRBJ2-2, with 12 positions matching TRBD1. The CDR3 covers 15 residues. Germline V gene data show CDR1 as SGHSA and CDR2 as FRNQAP. Losses at the gene ends were 8 bases for V and 4 bases for J; bases not matched to a gene: 5. Incomplete CDR3 DNA: TGTGCAAGCCGACCGGGACAGGGGGCCACCGGGCAGCTCTAC. This gives the protein CASRPGQGATGQLY. The whole CDR3 protein reads CASRPGQGATGQLYF.

Points on this clone: The gene names given are mouse names. Read data end 1 residue before the CDR3 end; the end is taken from the germline J gene. This sequence joins TRBV29 and TRBJ2-5; the D is unclear. The CDR3 covers 11 residues. Germline values: CDR1 MSHET, CDR2 SYDVDS. Trimming shortened V by 5 bases and J by 4 bases, and 4 bases separated the two germline ends. The sequenced part of the CDR3 DNA is TGTGCTAGCAGTCTCAAAGACACCCAGTAC. It yields the protein CASSLKDTQY. The full CDR3 sequence reads CASSLKDTQYF.

As to this clone: The genes and germline here are from mouse. Read sequence stops 1 residue before the CDR3 end, and the germline J gene provides the missing end. The chain has TRBV26 and TRBJ2-1; D is unresolved. CDR3 length: 12 residues. Germline CDR1 and CDR2: KGHPV and FQNQEV (reference sequence). The V end was cut by 5 bases, the J end by 4 bases, with 6 bases between. The CDR3: CASSEGYAEQFF. The part of the CDR3 DNA that was read is TGTGCCAGCAGTGAGGGTTATGCTGAGCAGTTC. The variable domain in full, with the rest retrieved from reference TRBV26 and TRBJ2-1, is NSKVIQTPRYLVKGQGQKAKMRCIPEKGHPVVFWYQQNKNNEFKFLINFQNQEVLQQIDMTEKRFSAECPSNSPCSLEIQSSEAGDSALYLCASSEGYAEQFFGPGTRLTVL.

Notes on this clone: Gene names are mouse gene names. The sequence runs out 1 residue before the end of the CDR3; the remainder is reconstructed from the germline J gene. The chain has TRBV16 and TRBJ2-4, with unresolved D. V gave up 0 bases and J gave up 6 bases, with 7 bases separating them. Germline V gene data show CDR1 as SGHSA and CDR2 as FRNQAP. The length of the CDR3 is 13 residues. The CDR3 bases that were read are TGTGCAAGCAGCTTAGATCGTCTTAACACCTTGTAC. Its translation is CASSLDRLNTLY. The entire CDR3 protein reads CASSLDRLNTLYF. The variable domain in full, completed from reference TRBV16 and TRBJ2-4, reads NAGVIQTPRHKVTGKGQEATLWCEPISGHSAVFWYRQTIVQGLEFLTYFRNQAPIDDSGMPKERFSAQMPNQSHSTLKIQSTQPQDSAVYLCASSLDRLNTLYFGAGTRLSVL.